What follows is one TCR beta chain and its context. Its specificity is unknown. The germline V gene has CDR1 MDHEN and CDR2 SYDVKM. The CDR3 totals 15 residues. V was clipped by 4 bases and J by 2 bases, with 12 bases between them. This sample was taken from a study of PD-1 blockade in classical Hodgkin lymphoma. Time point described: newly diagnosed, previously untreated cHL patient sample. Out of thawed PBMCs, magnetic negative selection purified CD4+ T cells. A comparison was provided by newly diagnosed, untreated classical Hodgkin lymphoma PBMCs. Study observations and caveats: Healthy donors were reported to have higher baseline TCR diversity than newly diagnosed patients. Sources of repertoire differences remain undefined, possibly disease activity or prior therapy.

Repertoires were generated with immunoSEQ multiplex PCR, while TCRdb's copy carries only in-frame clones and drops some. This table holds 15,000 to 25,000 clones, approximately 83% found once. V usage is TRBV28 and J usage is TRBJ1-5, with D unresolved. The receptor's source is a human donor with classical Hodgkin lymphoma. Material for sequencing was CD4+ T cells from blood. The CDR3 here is CASSYAGGGNQPQHF. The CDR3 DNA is TGTGCCAGCAGTTATGCCGGAGGTGGCAATCAGCCCCAGCATTTT.